This T cell receptor beta chain was recovered during a study of CD8 T cells in ankylosing spondylitis (dated by TCRdb to the late 2010s). The study in broad terms: The study profiled T cell receptor beta repertoires in healthy donors and ankylosing spondylitis patients to find disease-linked TCR variants. Peripheral blood was sampled, and synovial fluid was additionally collected from ankylosing spondylitis patients. The full study cohort comprised about 23 ankylosing spondylitis patients and about a hundred healthy donors.

V loses 5 bases at its end and J loses 2 bases; junction bases beyond the gene matches: 6. The CDR3 measures 16 amino acids from cysteine to phenylalanine. The retained sequence is limited to the CDR3, 48 bases, with the frame set at the first base. The germline V gene (reference sequence) provides CDR1 SGHAT and CDR2 FQDESV. This clonotype was seen a single time. The target of this receptor is not known. Per-base qualities were not stored, and no clone one base away is much larger. One read alone is weak evidence. Sequencing relied on an Illumina HiSeq 2500. TCR beta libraries were prepared by quantitative 5'-RACE with molecular barcodes. In the authors' own workflow: A new computational method, built on a probabilistic model of VDJ rearrangement, was used to identify disease-linked TCR variants. The public reads were run again by TCRdb, first through fastp at Q25 and then through MiXCR, and only productive beta chains were kept. Here each entry gathers all rows of one CDR3 protein and keeps the most common genes and DNA. For this entry, the V and J calls and clone size follow TCRdb and not the study's own pipeline. This sample has 200,000 to 250,000 distinct CDR3 sequences in its table, and roughly a tenth of those were observed once. The ten largest clones add up to under 25% of the sample.

The paper's findings and limits, for the study overall: Some of the motif variants had been reported before in the synovial fluid and blood of reactive arthritis patients, a finding that suggests common disease-initiation mechanisms. Blood from ankylosing spondylitis patients appeared to be characterized by a TCR beta motif composed of about 8 highly homologous amino acid variants. The disease-linked clones were reported to be significantly enriched in matched synovial fluid samples from ankylosing spondylitis patients. A CD8+ phenotype was shown by the disease-linked clones, which were found at relatively low frequencies in peripheral blood.

The chain was built from TRBV11-1 and TRBJ2-5, and TRBD2 matches 12 of the central bases. The TCR was taken from a male donor with ankylosing spondylitis or in good health (not recorded which). The sample taken for sequencing was blood, either unsorted or a sorted T cell fraction (not recorded which). DNA sequence: TGTGCCAGCAGCCCGTCTAGCGGGGGGGCGCAAGAGACCCAGTACTTC. Protein translation: CASSPSSGGAQETQYF.